These T cell receptor beta chains were read from a single sample in a study of blood T cell repertoires in COVID-19. Some clones are missing from TCRdb's copy, which holds only in-frame ones; the method was immunoSEQ multiplex PCR. The sample has around 210,000 clones; 80% to 90% are singletons. The sequenced sample was PBMCs or T cells enriched from blood (not recorded which). The receptor set was obtained from a woman between 18 and 29 years old who had recovered from COVID-19. The conserved cysteine and the conserved F or W are not part of the CDR3 here.

ASSWTVNTGELF TRBV6-5
ASSSPGTSQETQY TRBV28
ASRNSGTGGSLWDLYGYT TRBV27
ASSPPRTAIGEQY TRBV5-1
ASSFASGGTDTQY TRBV7-9
ASSFQGAGELF TRBV12-3/TRBV12-4
ASSEGTGAYSPLH TRBV2
ASSDEAGGLTYGYT TRBV9
ASSLAQGARYGYT TRBV7-2
ASRGGPGQPQH TRBV6-5
ASSPGQDPKY TRBV5-6
ASSYGGVSMNTEAF TRBV6-6
ATSDLLAGNEQF TRBV24-1
ASSSTGTKDGYT TRBV27
ASSVPGTAWPQH TRBV19
ASSRGLTSSYNEQF TRBV5-1
ASSLEGEGNTIY TRBV5-1
ASSYKGGTDTQY TRBV4-1
ASSLGGLVLRESLF TRBV11-2
ASSKHVADYGYT TRBV6-5
AISESKTGDKHEAF TRBV10-3
ASSVGGFGETQY TRBV9
ASSLNLEGTEAF TRBV5-6
ASSRTGGWRRNQPQH TRBV6-6
ASSLDSGFYGYT TRBV19
ASTGDGYT TRBV6-6